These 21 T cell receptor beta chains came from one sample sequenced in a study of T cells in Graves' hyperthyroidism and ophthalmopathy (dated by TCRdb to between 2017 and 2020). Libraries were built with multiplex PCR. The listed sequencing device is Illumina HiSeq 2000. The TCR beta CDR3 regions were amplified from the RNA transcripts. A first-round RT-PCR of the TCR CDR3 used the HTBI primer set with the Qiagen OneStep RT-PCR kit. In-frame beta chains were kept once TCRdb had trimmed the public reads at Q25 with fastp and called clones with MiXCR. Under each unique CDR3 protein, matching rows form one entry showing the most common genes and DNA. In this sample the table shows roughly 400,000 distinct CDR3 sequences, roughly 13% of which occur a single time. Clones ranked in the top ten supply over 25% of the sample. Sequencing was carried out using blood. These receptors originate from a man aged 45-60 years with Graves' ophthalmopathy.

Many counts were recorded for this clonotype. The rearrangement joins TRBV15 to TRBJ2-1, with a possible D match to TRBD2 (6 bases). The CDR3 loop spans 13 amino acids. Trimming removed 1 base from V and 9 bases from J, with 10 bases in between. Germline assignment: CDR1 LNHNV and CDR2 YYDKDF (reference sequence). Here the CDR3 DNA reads TGTGCCACCAGCAGAGCGGGAGAGGGTGAGCAGTTCTTC. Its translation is CATSRAGEGEQFF.

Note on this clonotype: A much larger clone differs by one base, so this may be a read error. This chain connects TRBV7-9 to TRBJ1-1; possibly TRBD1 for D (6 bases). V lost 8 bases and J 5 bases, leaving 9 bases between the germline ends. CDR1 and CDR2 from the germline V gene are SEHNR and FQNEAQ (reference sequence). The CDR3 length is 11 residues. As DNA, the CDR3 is TGTGCCAGCGGTCAGGGGACTGAAGCTTTCTTT. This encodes CASGQGTEAFF.

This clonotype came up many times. The CDR3 region is CASHGEEGVPQYF. The CDR3 DNA reads TGTGCCAGCCACGGCGAAGAGGGCGTTCCGCAGTACTTC. J is TRBJ2-7 and V is TRBV28; D is perhaps TRBD2 (5 bases). The CDR3 extends over 13 amino acids. Per the germline V gene, CDR1 is MDHEN and CDR2 is SYDVKM. V lost 8 bases and J 9 bases, leaving 20 bases between the germline ends. The full variable domain, in which reference TRBV28 and TRBJ2-7 provide the parts outside the CDR3, is DVKVTQSSRYLVKRTGEKVFLECVQDMDHENMFWYRQDPGLGLRLIYFSYDVKMKEKGDIPEGYSVSREKKERFSLILESASTNQTSMYLCASHGEEGVPQYFGPGTRLTVT.

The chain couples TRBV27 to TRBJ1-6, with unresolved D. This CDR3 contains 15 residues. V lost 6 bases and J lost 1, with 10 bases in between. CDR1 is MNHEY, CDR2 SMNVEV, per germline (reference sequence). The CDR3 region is CASRNPGSYNSPLHF. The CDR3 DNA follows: TGTGCCAGCAGGAACCCCGGGTCCTATAATTCACCCCTCCACTTT.

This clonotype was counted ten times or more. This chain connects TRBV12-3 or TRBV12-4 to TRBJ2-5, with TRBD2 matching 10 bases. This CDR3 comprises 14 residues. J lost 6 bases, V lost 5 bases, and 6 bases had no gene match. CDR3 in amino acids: CASSPGLARKTQYF. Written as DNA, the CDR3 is TGTGCCAGCAGTCCGGGACTAGCGCGAAAGACCCAGTACTTC.

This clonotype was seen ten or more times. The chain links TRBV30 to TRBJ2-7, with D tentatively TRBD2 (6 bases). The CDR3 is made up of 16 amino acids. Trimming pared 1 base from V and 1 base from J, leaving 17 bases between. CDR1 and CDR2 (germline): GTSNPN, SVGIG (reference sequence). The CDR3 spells CAWSGARGTVSYEQYF. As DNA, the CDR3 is TGTGCCTGGAGTGGTGCTCGCGGGACGGTATCCTACGAGCAGTACTTC.

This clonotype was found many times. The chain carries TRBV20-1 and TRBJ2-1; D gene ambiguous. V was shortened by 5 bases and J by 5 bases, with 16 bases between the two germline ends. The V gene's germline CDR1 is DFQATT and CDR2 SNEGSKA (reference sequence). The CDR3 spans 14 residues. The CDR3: CSAALGRSDNEQFF. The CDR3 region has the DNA TGCAGTGCTGCCCTTGGGCGGAGTGACAATGAGCAGTTCTTC.

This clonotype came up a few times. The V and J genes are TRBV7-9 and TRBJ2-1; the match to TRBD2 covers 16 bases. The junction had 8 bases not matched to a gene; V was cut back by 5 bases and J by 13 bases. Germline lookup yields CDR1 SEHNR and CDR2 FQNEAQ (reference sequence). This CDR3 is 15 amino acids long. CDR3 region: CASSPAGTSGRGQFF. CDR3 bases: TGTGCCAGCAGCCCGGCCGGGACTAGCGGGAGGGGACAGTTCTTC.

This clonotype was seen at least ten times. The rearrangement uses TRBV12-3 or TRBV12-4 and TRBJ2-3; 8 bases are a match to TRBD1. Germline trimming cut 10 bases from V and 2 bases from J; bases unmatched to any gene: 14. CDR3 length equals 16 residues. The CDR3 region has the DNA TGTGCCACGGACACTACCGGGACAGGTAACACAGATACGCAGTATTTT. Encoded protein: CATDTTGTGNTDTQYF.

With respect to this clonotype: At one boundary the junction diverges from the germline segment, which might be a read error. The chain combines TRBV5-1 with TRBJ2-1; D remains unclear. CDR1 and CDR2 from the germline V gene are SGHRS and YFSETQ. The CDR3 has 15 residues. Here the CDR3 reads CASSFPRSSHNEQFF. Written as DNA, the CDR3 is TGCGCCAGCAGCTTCCCGAGGAGCTCCCACAATGAGCAGTTCTTC.

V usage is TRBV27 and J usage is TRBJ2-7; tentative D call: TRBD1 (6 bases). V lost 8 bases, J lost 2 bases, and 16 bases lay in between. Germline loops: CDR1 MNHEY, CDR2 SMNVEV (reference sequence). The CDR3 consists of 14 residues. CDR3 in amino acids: CASANSDRAYEQYF. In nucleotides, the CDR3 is TGTGCCAGCGCAAATTCGGACAGAGCCTACGAGCAGTACTTC.

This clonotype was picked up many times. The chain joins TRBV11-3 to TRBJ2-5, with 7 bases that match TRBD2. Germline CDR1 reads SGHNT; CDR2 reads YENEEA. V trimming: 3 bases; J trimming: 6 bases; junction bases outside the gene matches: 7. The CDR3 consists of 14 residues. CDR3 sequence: CASSFGGSVKTQYF. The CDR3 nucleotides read TGTGCCAGCAGCTTCGGCGGGAGCGTGAAGACCCAGTACTTC.

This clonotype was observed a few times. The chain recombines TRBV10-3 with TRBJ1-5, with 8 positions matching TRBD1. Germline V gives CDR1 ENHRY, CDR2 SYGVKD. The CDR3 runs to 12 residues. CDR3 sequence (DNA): TGTGCGACAGGGGCCCGCAATCAGCCCCAGCATTTT. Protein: CATGARNQPQHF.

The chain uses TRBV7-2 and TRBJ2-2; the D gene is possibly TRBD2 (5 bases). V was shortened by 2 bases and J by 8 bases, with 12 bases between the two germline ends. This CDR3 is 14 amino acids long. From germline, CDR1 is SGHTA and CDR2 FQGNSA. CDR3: CASSLSPSSGELFF. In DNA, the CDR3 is TGTGCCAGCAGCTTATCCCCTAGCAGTGGGGAGCTGTTTTTT.

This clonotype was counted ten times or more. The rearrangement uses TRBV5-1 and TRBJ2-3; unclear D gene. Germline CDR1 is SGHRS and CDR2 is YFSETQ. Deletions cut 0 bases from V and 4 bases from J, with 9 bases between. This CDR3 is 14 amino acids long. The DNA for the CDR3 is TGCGCCAGCAGCTTGGGAAGGCCCCCAGATACGCAGTATTTT. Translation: CASSLGRPPDTQYF.

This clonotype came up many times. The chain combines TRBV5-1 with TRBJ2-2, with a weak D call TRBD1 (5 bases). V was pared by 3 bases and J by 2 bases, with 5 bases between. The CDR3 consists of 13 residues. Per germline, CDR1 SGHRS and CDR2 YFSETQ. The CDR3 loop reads CASSWTNTGELFF. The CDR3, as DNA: TGCGCCAGCAGCTGGACAAACACCGGGGAGCTGTTTTTT. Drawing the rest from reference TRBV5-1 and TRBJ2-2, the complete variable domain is KAGVTQTPRYLIKTRGQQVTLSCSPISGHRSVSWYQQTPGQGLQFLFEYFSETQRNKGNFPGRFSGRQFSNSRSEMNVSTLELGDSALYLCASSWTNTGELFFGEGSRLTVL.

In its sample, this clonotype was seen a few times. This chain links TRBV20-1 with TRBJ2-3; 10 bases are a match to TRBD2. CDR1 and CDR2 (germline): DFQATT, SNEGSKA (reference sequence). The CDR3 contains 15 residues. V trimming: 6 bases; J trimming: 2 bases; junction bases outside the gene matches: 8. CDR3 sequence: CSATDGTSATDTQYF. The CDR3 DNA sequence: TGCAGTGCCACGGACGGGACTAGCGCCACAGATACGCAGTATTTT.

CDR3 nucleotides: TGTGCCAGCACCCTGGGACTTAACTACGAGCAGTACTTC. Residues: CASTLGLNYEQYF. The rearrangement joins TRBV6-1 to TRBJ2-7, with a weak D call TRBD2 (6 bases). This CDR3 is built from 13 residues. V lost 7 bases, J lost 3 bases, and 13 bases lay in between. Germline CDR1 reads MNHNS; CDR2 reads SASEGT.

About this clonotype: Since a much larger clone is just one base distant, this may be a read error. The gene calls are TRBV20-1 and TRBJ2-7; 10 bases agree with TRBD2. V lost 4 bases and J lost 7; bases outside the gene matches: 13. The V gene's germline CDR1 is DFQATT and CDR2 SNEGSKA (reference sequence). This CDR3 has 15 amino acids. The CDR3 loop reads CSATTGTSVGHEQYF. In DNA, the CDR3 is TGCAGTGCTACCACGGGGACTAGCGTGGGGCATGAGCAGTACTTC.

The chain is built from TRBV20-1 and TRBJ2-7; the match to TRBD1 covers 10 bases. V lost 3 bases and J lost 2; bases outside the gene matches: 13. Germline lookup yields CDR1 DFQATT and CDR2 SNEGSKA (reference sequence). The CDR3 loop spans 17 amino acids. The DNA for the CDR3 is TGCAGTGCTAGTAGGGCCGGTGCCGGGACAGGGGCCTACGAGCAGTACTTC. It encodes CSASRAGAGTGAYEQYF.

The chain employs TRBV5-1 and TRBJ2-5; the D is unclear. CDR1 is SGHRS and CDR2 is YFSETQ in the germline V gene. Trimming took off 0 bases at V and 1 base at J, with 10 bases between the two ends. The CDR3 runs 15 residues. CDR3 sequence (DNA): TGCGCCAGCAGCTTGGAATGGCGGCGCCAAGAGACCCAGTACTTC. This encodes CASSLEWRRQETQYF.